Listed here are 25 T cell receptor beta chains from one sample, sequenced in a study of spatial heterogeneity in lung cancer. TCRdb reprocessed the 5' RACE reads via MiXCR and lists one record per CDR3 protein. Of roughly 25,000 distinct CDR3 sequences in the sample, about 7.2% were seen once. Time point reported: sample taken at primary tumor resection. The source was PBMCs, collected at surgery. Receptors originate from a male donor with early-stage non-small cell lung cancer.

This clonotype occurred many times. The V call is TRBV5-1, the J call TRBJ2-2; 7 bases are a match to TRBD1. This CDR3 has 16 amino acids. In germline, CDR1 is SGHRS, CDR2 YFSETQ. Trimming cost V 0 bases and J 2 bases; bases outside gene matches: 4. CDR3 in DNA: TGCGCCAGCAGCTTGGACGGACAGGTTAACACCGGGGAGCTGTTTTTT. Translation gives CASSLDGQVNTGELFF.

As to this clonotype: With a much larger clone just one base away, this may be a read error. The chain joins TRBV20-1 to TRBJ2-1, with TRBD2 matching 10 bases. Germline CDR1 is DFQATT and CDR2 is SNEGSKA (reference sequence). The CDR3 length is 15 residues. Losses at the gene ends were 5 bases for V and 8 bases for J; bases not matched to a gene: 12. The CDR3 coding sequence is TGCAGTGCTCCCAGGACTAGCGGAGCTGACGATGAGCAGTTCTTC. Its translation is CSAPRTSGADDEQFF.

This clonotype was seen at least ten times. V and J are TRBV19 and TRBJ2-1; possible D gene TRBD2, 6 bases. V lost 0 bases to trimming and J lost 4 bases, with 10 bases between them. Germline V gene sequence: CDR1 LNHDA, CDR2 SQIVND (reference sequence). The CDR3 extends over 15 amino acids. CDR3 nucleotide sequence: TGTGCCAGTAGTATAGATCGGGGGAGGTACAATGAGCAGTTCTTC. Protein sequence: CASSIDRGRYNEQFF.

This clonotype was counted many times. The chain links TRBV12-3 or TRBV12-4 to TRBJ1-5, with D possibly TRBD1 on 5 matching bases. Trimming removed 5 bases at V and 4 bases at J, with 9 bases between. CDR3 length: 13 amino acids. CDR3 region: CASSQGRNQPQHF. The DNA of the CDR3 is TGTGCCAGCAGTCAGGGTCGGAATCAGCCCCAGCATTTT.

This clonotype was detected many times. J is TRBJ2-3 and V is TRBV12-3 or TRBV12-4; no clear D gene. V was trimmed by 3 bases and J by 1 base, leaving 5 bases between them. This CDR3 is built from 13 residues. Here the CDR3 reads CASSFLGTDTQYF. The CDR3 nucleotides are TGTGCCAGCAGTTTCCTAGGCACAGATACGCAGTATTTT.

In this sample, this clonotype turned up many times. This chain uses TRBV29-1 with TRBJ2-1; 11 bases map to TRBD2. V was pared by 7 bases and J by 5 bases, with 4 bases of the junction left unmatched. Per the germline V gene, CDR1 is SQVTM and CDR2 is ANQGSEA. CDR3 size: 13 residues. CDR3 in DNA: TGCAGCGCTCTTAGCGGGAGGGACAATGAGCAGTTCTTC. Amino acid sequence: CSALSGRDNEQFF.

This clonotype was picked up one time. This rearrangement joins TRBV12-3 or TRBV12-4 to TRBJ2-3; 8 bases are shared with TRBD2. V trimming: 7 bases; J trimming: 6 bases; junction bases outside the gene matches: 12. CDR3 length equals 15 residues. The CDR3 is CASTFSRGGQDTQYF. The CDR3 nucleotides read TGTGCCAGCACCTTCTCCCGGGGGGGCCAGGATACGCAGTATTTT.

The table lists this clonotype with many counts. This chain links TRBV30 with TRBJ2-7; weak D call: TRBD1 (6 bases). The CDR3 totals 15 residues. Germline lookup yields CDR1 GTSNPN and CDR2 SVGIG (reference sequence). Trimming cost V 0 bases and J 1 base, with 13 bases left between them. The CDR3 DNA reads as TGTGCCTGGAGTGTACCCGGACAGATATCCTACGAGCAGTACTTC. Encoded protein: CAWSVPGQISYEQYF.

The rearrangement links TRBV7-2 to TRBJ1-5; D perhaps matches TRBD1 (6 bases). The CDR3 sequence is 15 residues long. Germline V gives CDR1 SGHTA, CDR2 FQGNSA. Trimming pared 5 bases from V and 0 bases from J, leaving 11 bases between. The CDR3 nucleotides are TGTGCCAGCAGCCGGACAGCTTATAGCAATCAGCCCCAGCATTTT. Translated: CASSRTAYSNQPQHF.

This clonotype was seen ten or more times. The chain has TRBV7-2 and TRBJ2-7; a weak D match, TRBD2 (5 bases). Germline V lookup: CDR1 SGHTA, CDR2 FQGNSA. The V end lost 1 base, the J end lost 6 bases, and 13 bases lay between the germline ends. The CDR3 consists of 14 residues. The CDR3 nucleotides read TGTGCCAGCAGCTTAGATAGCCTAGCAGGCGAGCAGTACTTC. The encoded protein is CASSLDSLAGEQYF. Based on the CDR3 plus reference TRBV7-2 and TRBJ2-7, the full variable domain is GAGVSQSPSNKVTEKGKDVELRCDPISGHTALYWYRQSLGQGLEFLIYFQGNSAPDKSGLPSDRFSAERTGGSVSTLTIQRTQQEDSAVYLCASSLDSLAGEQYFGPGTRLTVT.

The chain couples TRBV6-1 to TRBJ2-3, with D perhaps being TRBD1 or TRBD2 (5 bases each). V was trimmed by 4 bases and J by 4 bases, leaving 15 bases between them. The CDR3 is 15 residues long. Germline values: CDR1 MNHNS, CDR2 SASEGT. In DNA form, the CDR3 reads TGTGCCAGCAGTGCAGGGCGGTACGGGGCAGATACGCAGTATTTT. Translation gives CASSAGRYGADTQYF.

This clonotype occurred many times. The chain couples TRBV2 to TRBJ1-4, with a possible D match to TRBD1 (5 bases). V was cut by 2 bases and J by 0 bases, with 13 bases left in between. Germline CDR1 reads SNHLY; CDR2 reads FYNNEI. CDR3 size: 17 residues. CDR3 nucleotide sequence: TGTGCCAGCAGTGAACCGGGGGACCTCCCAACTAATGAAAAACTGTTTTTT. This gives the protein CASSEPGDLPTNEKLFF.

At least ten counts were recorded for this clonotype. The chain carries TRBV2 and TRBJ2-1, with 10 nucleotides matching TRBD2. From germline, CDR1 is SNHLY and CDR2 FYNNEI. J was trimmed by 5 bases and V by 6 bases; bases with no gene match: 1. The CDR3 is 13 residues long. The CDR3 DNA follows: TGTGCCAGCAGAGGGACTAGCGACAATGAGCAGTTCTTC. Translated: CASRGTSDNEQFF.

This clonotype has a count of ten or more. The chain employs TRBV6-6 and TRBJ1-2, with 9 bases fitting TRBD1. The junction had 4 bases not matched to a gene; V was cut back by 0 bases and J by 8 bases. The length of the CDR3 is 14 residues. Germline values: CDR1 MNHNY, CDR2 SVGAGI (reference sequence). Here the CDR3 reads CASSYSGQGRGYTF. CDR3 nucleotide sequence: TGTGCCAGCAGTTACTCGGGACAGGGCAGGGGCTACACCTTC.

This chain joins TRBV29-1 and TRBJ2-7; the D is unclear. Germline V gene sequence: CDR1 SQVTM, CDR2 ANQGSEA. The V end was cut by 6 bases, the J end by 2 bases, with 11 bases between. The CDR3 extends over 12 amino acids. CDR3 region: CSVQKTTYEQYF. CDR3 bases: TGCAGCGTACAGAAAACAACCTACGAGCAGTACTTC.

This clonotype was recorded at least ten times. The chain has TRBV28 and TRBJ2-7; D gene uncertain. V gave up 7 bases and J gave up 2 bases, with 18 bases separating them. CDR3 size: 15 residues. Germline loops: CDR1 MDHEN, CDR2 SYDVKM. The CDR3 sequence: CASIKSLWYTYEQYF. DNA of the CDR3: TGTGCCAGCATAAAGTCCCTCTGGTACACCTACGAGCAGTACTTC.

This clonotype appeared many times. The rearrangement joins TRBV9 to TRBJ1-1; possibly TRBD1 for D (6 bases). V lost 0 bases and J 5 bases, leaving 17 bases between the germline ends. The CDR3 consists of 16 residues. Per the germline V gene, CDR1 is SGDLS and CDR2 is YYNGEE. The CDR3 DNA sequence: TGTGCCAGCAGCGTAGGCCCGTTTCCGCAGGGGACTGAAGCTTTCTTT. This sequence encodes CASSVGPFPQGTEAFF.

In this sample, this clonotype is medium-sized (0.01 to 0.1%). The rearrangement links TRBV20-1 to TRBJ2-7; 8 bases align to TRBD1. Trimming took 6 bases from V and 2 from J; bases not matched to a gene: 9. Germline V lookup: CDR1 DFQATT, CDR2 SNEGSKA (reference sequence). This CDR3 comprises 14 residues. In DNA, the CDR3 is TGCAGTGCCCCGACAGGGGCGGGTACCTACGAGCAGTACTTC. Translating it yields CSAPTGAGTYEQYF.

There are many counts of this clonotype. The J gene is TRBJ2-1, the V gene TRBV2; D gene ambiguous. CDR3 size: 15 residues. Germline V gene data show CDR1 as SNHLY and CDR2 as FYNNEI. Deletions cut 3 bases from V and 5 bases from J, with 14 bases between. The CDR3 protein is CASSDVGASNNEQFF. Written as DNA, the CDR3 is TGTGCCAGCAGTGACGTCGGAGCCTCGAACAATGAGCAGTTCTTC.

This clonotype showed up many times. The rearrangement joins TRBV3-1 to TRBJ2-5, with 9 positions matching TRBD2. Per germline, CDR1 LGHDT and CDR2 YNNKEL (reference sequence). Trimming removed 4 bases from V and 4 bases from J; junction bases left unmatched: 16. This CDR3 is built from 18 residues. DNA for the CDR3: TGTGCCAGCAGCCCGATTGGAGGGGCTAGCGGGAAAAGAGAGACCCAGTACTTC. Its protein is CASSPIGGASGKRETQYF.

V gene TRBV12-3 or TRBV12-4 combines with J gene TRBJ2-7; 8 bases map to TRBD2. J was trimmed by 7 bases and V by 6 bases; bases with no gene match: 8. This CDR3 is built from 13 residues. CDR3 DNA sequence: TGTGCCAGCAGCCGGACTAGCCGCAGGGAGCAGTACTTC. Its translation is CASSRTSRREQYF.

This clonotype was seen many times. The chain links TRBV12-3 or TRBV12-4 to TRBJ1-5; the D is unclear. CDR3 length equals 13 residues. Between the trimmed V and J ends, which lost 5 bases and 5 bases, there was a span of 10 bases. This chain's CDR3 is CASSPNRDQPQHF. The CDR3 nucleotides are TGTGCCAGCAGTCCCAACCGAGATCAGCCCCAGCATTTT.

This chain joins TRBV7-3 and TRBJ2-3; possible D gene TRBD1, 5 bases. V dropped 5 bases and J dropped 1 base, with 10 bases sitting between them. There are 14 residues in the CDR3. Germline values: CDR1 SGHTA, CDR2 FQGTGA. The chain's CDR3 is CASSPQGRTDTQYF. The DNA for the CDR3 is TGTGCCAGCAGCCCTCAGGGCCGCACAGATACGCAGTATTTT.

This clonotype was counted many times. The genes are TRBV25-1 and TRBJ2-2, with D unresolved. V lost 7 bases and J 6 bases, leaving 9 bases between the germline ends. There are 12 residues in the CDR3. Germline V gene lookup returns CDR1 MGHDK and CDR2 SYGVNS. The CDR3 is CASKFGSGELFF. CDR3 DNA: TGTGCCAGCAAGTTCGGTTCCGGGGAGCTGTTTTTT. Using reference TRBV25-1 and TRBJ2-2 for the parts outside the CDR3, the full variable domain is EADIYQTPRYLVIGTGKKITLECSQTMGHDKMYWYQQDPGMELHLIHYSYGVNSTEKGDLSSESTVSRIRTEHFPLTLESARPSHTSQYLCASKFGSGELFFGEGSRLTVL.

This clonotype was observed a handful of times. The DNA for the CDR3 is TGTGCCAGCAGTGAGCTCACAGGGGTTGAGCAGTACTTC. Encoded protein: CASSELTGVEQYF. The chain links TRBV25-1 to TRBJ2-7, with 7 bases fitting TRBD1. V gave up 3 bases and J gave up 7 bases; unmatched junction bases: 6. The CDR3 has 13 amino acids. Per germline, CDR1 MGHDK and CDR2 SYGVNS.